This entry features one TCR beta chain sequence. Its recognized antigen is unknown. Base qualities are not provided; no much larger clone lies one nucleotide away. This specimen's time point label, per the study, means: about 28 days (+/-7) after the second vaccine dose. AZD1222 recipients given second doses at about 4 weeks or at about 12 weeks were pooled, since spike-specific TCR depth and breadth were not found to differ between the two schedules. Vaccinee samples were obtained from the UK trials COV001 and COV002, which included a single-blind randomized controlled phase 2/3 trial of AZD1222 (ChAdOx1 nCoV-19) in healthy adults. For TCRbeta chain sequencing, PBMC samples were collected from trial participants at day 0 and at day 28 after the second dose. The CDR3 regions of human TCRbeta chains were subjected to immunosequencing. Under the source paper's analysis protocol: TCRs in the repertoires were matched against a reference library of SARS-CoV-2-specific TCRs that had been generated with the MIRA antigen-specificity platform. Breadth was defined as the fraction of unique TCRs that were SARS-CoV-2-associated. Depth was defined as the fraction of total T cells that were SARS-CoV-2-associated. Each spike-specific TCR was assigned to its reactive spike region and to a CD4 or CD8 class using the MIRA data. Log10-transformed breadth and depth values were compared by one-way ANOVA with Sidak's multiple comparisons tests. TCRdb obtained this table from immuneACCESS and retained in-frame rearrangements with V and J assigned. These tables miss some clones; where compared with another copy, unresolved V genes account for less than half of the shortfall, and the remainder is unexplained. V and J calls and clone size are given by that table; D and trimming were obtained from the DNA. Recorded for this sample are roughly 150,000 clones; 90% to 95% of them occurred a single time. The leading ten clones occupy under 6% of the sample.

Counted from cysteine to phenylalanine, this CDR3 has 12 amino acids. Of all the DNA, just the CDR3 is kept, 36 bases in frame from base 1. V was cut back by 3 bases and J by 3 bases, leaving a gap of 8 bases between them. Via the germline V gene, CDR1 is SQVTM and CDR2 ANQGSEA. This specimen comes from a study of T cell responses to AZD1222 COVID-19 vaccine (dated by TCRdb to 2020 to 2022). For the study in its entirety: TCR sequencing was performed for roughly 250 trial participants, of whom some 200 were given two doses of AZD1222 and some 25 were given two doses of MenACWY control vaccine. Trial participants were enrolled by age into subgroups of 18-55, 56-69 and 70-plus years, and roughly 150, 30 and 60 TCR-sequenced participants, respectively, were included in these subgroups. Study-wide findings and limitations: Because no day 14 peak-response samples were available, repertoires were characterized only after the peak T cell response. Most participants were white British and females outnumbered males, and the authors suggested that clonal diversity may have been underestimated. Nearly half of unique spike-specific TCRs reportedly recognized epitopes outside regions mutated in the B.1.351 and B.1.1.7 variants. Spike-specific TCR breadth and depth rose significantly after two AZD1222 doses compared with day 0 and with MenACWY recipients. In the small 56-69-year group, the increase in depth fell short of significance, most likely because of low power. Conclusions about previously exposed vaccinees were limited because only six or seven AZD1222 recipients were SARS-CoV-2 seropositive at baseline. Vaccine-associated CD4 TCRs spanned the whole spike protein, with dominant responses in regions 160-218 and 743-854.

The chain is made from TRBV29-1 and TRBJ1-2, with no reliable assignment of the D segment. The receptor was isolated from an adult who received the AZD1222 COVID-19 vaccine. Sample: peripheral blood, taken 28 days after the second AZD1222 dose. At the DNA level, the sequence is TGCAGCGTTGAGTTCGGGGACTATGGCTACACCTTC. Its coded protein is CSVEFGDYGYTF. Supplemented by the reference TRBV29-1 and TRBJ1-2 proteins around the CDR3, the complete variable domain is SAVISQKPSRDICQRGTSLTIQCQVDSQVTMMFWYRQQPGQSLTLIATANQGSEATYESGFVIDKFPISRPNLTFSTLTVSNMSPEDSSIYLCSVEFGDYGYTFGSGTRLTVV.